This is a list of T cell receptor beta chains from one sample in a study of molecular identifiers for immune sequencing clone quantification. TCRdb reprocessed the PCR reads via MiXCR and lists one record per CDR3 protein. The sample includes hundreds of thousands of distinct CDR3 sequences, roughly 23% seen only once; the top ten take 0.81%. The source material was naive CD8+ T cells from blood, with Jurkat cell RNA spiked in. Receptors originate from a human donor in good health. Some libraries in this study had Jurkat cell RNA spiked in. Both conserved end residues are part of each CDR3. A D gene is named only where the DNA matches it firmly. Not every row has a clone size; where given, it reads once, few, many or a size class.

>TRBJ2-5|many|TRBV6-5|.
CASSYRPSETQYF
TGTGCCAGCAGTTACCGACCGTCAGAGACCCAGTACTTC
>TRBJ2-1|many|TRBV24-1|TRBD2
CATSEPGTSSNEQFF
TGTGCCACCAGTGAACCAGGGACTAGCAGCAATGAGCAGTTCTTC
>TRBJ2-7|many|TRBV20-1|.
CSARDETPDYEQYF
TGCAGTGCTAGAGATGAGACTCCAGACTACGAGCAGTACTTC
>TRBJ2-5|many|TRBV7-2|.
CASSHGLDGETQYF
TGTGCCAGCAGCCACGGACTGGACGGGGAGACCCAGTACTTC
>TRBJ2-7|many|TRBV19|.
CASSIGGTSYEQYF
TGTGCCAGTAGTATAGGCGGGACGAGCTACGAGCAGTACTTC
>TRBJ2-3|.|TRBV3-1|.
CASGQDSTDTQYF
TGTGCCAGCGGCCAAGACAGTACAGATACGCAGTATTTT
>TRBJ1-5|many|TRBV6-6|.
CASSYPDSPYQPQHF
TGTGCCAGCAGTTACCCCGACTCACCCTATCAGCCCCAGCATTTT
>TRBJ2-3|.|TRBV19|TRBD2
CASSTLGLAGHNTQYF
TGTGCCAGTAGCACCCTAGGACTAGCGGGCCACAATACGCAGTATTTT
>TRBJ1-1|many|TRBV2|.
CASSAQLNTEAFF
TGTGCCAGCAGTGCACAGCTGAACACTGAAGCTTTCTTT
>TRBJ1-5|many|TRBV6-2/TRBV6-3|TRBD1
CASSNYRDRGNQPQHF
TGTGCCAGCTCGAACTACCGGGACAGGGGAAATCAGCCCCAGCATTTT
>TRBJ2-7|.|TRBV20-1|.
CSARVASDKLVYEQYF
TGCAGTGCTAGAGTAGCTTCCGATAAACTAGTCTACGAGCAGTACTTC
>TRBJ2-7|few|TRBV4-2|TRBD2
CASSQERGLAGSEQYF
TGTGCCAGCAGCCAAGAGAGAGGGCTAGCGGGAAGCGAGCAGTACTTC
>TRBJ2-2|many|TRBV5-5|.
CASSLYTGNTGELFF
TGTGCCAGCAGCCTCTATACAGGGAACACCGGGGAGCTGTTTTTT
>TRBJ2-7|many|TRBV6-2/TRBV6-3|.
CASTRGPLEQYF
TGTGCCAGCACGAGGGGCCCCCTCGAGCAGTACTTC
>TRBJ1-4|few|TRBV2|.
CASSTDREKLFF
TGTGCCAGCAGTACGGACAGAGAAAAACTGTTTTTT
>TRBJ2-2|few|TRBV7-6|.
CASSLAGTLGTGELFF
TGTGCCAGCAGCTTAGCGGGGACTTTGGGCACCGGGGAGCTGTTTTTT
>TRBJ2-1|many|TRBV27|TRBD2
CASSSTSPYNEQFF
TGTGCCAGCAGCTCGACTAGCCCCTACAATGAGCAGTTCTTC
>TRBJ1-2|many|TRBV7-2|.
CASSPRGANYGYTF
TGTGCCAGCAGCCCCAGGGGCGCTAACTATGGCTACACCTTC